This TCR beta chain was identified in a study of cytomegalovirus exposure and HLA in healthy donors. This CDR3 has 15 residues. Germline V gene lookup returns CDR1 SEHNR and CDR2 FQNEAQ (reference sequence). V lost 8 bases and J lost 0, with 14 bases in between. Researchers ran the PCR with 60 Vbeta and 13 Jbeta primers. Study processing details: An analysis performed later counted 70 million to 90 million unique TCR beta chains (roughly 11 million of them shared). Only in-frame clones appear in the TCRdb table, and some are missing; sequencing was by immunoSEQ multiplex PCR. The DNA was the basis for D and trimming; V, J and clone size are from that table. The sample carries some 140,000 clones, around 79% recorded once. This clone was seen more than once but under ten times. Its antigen is currently unknown. Study outcomes and limitations: For most TCR beta V segments, an earlier analysis put the productive rate at about 87% or about 30% of the time.

The V call is TRBV7-9, the J call TRBJ2-1, with D possibly matching TRBD2 (6 bases). Sequenced material: PBMCs. This TCR was recovered from a man younger than 45 in good health and CMV-seropositive. The DNA for the CDR3 is TGTGCCAGCGCCAGGCCCGGGAGCTCCTACAATGAGCAGTTCTTC. It encodes CASARPGSSYNEQFF. Together with reference TRBV7-9 and TRBJ2-1, the CDR3 gives the full variable domain: DTGVSQNPRHKITKRGQNVTFRCDPISEHNRLYWYRQTLGQGPEFLTYFQNEAQLEKSRLLSDRFSAERPKGSFSTLEIQRTEQGDSAMYLCASARPGSSYNEQFFGPGTRLTVL.